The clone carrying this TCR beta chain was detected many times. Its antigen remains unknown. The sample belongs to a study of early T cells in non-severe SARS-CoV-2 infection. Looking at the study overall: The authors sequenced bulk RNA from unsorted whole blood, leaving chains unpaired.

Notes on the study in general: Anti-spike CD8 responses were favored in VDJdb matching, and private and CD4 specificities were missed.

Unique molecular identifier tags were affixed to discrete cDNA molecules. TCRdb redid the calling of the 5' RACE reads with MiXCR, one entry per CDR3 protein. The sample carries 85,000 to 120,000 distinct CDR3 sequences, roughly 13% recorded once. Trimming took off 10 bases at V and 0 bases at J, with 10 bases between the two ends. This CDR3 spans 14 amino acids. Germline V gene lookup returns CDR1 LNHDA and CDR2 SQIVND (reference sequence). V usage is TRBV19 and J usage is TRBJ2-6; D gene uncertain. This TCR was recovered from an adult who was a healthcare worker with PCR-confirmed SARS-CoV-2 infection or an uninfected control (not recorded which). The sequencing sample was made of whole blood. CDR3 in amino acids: CATKALSGANVLTF. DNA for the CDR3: TGTGCCACCAAAGCCCTCTCTGGGGCCAACGTCCTGACTTTC.